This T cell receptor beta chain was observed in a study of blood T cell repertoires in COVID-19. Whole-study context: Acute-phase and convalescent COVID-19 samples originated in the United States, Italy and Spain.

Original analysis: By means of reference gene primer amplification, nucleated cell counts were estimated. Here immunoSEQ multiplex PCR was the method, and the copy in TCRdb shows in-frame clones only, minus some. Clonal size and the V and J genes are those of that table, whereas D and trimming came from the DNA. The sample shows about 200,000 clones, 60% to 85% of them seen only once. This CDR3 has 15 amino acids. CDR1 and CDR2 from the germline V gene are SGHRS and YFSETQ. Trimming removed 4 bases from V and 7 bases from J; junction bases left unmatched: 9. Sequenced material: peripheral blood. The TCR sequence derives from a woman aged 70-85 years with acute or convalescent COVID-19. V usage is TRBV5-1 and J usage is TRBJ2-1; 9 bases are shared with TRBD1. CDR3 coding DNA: TGCGCCAGCAGCAGACCCGGGACAGGGCGGAATGAGCAGTTCTTC. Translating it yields CASSRPGTGRNEQFF.